Listed below are T cell receptor beta chains from one sample, sequenced in a study of control samples from healthy donors and cancer patients. The protocol was immunoSEQ multiplex PCR, while the TCRdb copy is restricted to in-frame clones and leaves out a portion. The sample has about 180,000 clones; 90% are singletons. The sequenced sample was blood. The receptors originated from a woman between 45 and 60 years old in good health. Both conserved end residues are part of each CDR3.

v_gene | CDR3aa
TRBV25-1 | CASSKTSTGDIQYF
TRBV30 | CAWTTGQGDSPLHF
TRBV10-3 | CAISGPGRSDGYTF
TRBV11-1 | CASSLGGLSGANVLTF
TRBV28 | CASSLRDGNTIYF
TRBV5-1 | CASSTGSTVDEQFF
TRBV24-1 | CATSDPSLSAGALLGTGELFF
TRBV30 | CAWSGGTPFYEQYF
TRBV19 | CASSTSGGAGDTQYF
TRBV28 | CASSLGLAGVSSTGELFF
TRBV7-2 | CASSSGGGVDEQFF
TRBV19 | CASSIQGTANEQFF
TRBV10-3 | CAISESTGAVGYTF
TRBV2 | CASSEAGRANYGYTF
TRBV25-1 | CASSETRVPQGKAEAFF
TRBV19 | CASRSGLASSIYNEQFF
TRBV2 | CASSEATAGTLGGFF
TRBV11-3 | CASSLGSDEQFF
TRBV28 | CASSVIFGSSGNTIYF
TRBV3-1/TRBV3-2 | CASSQDRANEKLFF
TRBV28 | CALGGDGTYEQYF
TRBV18 | CASSPLAGVSTDTQYF
TRBV10-3 | CAIRNPGTNIQYF
TRBV5-1 | CASSLAPGSEKQYF
TRBV10-3 | CATQGGPPGNQPQHF
TRBV10-3 | CAAEGRGTEAFF
TRBV28 | CASSPYRVNQPQHF
TRBV27 | CASSAGSNQPQHF
TRBV4-2 | CASSQDGSNQPQHF
TRBV28 | CASSSGSQTGTEAFF
TRBV2 | CANRDRGEKLFF
TRBV30 | CAWSVGQGALGYTF
TRBV30 | CAWSVRRLSSYEQYF
TRBV11-2 | CASSLSVGGSRGTDTQYF
TRBV11-2 | CASSLDQELEVFF
TRBV6-5 | CASSYSQRGLTYEQYF
TRBV12-3/TRBV12-4 | CASSSGLGYEQYF
TRBV19 | CASSRDRGTGGANVLTF
TRBV27 | CASGTYEQYF
TRBV30 | CAWRPRGGGSKNIQYF
TRBV14 | CASSQAGPVGYGYTF
TRBV6-4 | CASSDSIAGQGALYGYTF
TRBV12-3/TRBV12-4 | CASTTGTGQPQHF
TRBV10-3 | CAISGTGGGAFF
TRBV29-1 | CSVSPGTGRDQPQHF
TRBV27 | CASSLIAGPSTDTQYF
TRBV9 | CASSARLGGRGIYNEQFF
TRBV19 | CASSITGGLNQPQHF
TRBV12-3/TRBV12-4 | CASSLAGADGYTF
TRBV9 | CASSVSSGGIDEQFF
TRBV6-1 | CASSEQGAYNSPLHF
TRBV6-4 | CASSRDLNTGELFF
TRBV7-2 | CASSLGTGGPLNEQFF
TRBV5-1 | CASSPGDRETYGYTF